This is a list of T cell receptor beta chains from one sample in a study of PD-L1 blockade in urothelial cancer. Assay: immunoSEQ multiplex PCR; the TCRdb copy retains only in-frame clones and omits some. Here the sample spans about 73,000 clones, 85% to 90% being singletons. Sample: PBMCs, taken around atezolizumab (anti-PD-L1) treatment. The receptors stem from a man aged 55 to 70 with urothelial cancer. CDR3s include the opening cysteine and the closing phenylalanine or tryptophan.

>TRBJ2-2|TRBV28
CASSPPGGVITGELFF
>TRBJ1-6|TRBV6-1
CASSSGDRPSAPLHF
>TRBJ2-1|TRBV11-1
CASSPPGLQNEQFF
>TRBJ1-2|TRBV7-2
CASSIGQGWDNYGYTF
>TRBJ2-1|TRBV4-3
CASSQVLEAGGHEQFF
>TRBJ1-1|TRBV29-1
CSVVLIPGRGPTEAFF
>TRBJ1-5|TRBV7-9
CASSLGEDQPQHF
>TRBJ2-5|TRBV9
CASSVGIAGVSFFQETQYF
>TRBJ2-7|TRBV7-8
CASSSLPGQGAYEQYF
>TRBJ1-1|TRBV10-2
CASSELGLPAFF
>TRBJ2-7|TRBV10-3
CAISQTSRSSYEQYF
>TRBJ2-3|TRBV6-1
CATRGSGGALDTQYF
>TRBJ2-2|TRBV10-3
CAISESRTSGRSGELFF
>TRBJ1-5|TRBV4-1
CASSQVGSNQPQHF
>TRBJ1-3|TRBV11-2
CASSSRDRTGNTIYF
>TRBJ1-1|TRBV29-1
CSAVRLNTEAFF
>TRBJ1-5|TRBV6-1
CASMSSRYSNQPQHF
>TRBJ2-7|TRBV10-2
CASSEQGSSEQYF
>TRBJ2-7|TRBV18
CASSPPGTPGGEQYF
>TRBJ1-4|TRBV27
CASSPYGREKLFF
>TRBJ1-2|TRBV5-1
CASSSGQNYGYTF
>TRBJ1-4|TRBV27
CASSLSGRVSEKLFF